This T cell receptor beta chain was identified in a study of blood T cell repertoires in COVID-19 (dated by TCRdb to 2020 to 2022). Background for the entire study: Collaborator samples came from the United States, Italy and Spain and covered acute and convalescent phases of COVID-19. Nearly every sample came with metadata listing a de-identified subject ID, COVID-19 status, age in years and sex. The material from the prospective study consisted of cDNA or gDNA derived from T cells, B-cell-depleted T cells, or PBMCs. The repertoires were released in a freely available public database meant as a resource for research on the immune response to SARS-CoV-2. Deeply sampled blood TCRbeta repertoires from subjects exposed to, actively infected with, or recovered from COVID-19 were included in the dataset. Where available, HLA class I and class II types were obtained from metadata supplied by the sample provider rather than from assay-based typing. Samples came from the ongoing ImmuneRACE study (first 160 participants) plus 1,254 subjects from 6 global collaborators.

Enrolling through a virtual design, the prospective study's participants ranged in age from roughly 18 to 89 years and lived across 20 to 25 United States geographic areas. In the prospective study, cohorts were assigned on the basis of participant-reported clinical history obtained from a screening survey and a study questionnaire. For ImmuneRACE Cohort 3, a participant was defined as recovered based on two consecutive negative NP/OP PCR tests, clearance by a healthcare professional, or resolution of symptoms. Mobile phlebotomists in the prospective study collected whole blood, serum and a nasopharyngeal or oropharyngeal swab from every participant. Prospective study participants could optionally give additional blood draws and questionnaires over a roughly 2-month period. Prospective study blood samples were shipped either frozen or at room temperature before DNA extraction. Results and caveats for the whole study, not just this receptor: The amount of clinical and demographic metadata varied by source and participant and was provided uncurated.

The CDR3 holds 14 amino acids from the cysteine to the phenylalanine. The retained sequence is limited to the CDR3, 42 bases, with the frame set at the first base. V loses 4 bases of germline sequence and J loses 0 bases, and the interval between the two ends is 10 bases. The germline V gene sets CDR1 to SGHDT and CDR2 to YYEEEE. TCRbeta CDR3 regions were amplified from genomic DNA using the immunoSEQ Assay, a bias-controlled multiplex PCR. In the authors' own workflow: Within the assay, amplification of reference gene primers was used to estimate how many nucleated cells each sample contained. Sequence reads were collapsed and filtered to measure the absolute abundance of every unique TCRbeta CDR3 rearrangement. For each sample, productive Simpson clonality was calculated as the square root of Simpson's diversity index over productive rearrangements. Not all clones reach the TCRdb copy of this immuneACCESS table, which keeps in-frame sequences only. Checked studies attribute under half of the gap to unresolved V genes and leave the rest unexplained. The DNA gave D and trimming, while V, J and clone size come from that table. Recorded for this sample are 250,000 to 400,000 clones; 70% to 90% of them occurred a single time. The biggest ten clones account for about 5.2% of the sample.

Concerning this clone: There is no known antigen for this receptor. Per-base quality was not reported, and no clone a single base away is much larger than it.

Sequenced: PBMCs or T cells enriched from blood (not recorded which). Recombination joined TRBV5-6 with TRBJ1-2, with the D gene uncertain. The receptor was isolated from a woman aged 25 to 39 who had recovered from COVID-19. The sequence in DNA is TGTGCCAGCAGCCCCGACATCGCTAACTATGGCTACACCTTC. This gives the protein CASSPDIANYGYTF.